Shown below are 31 T cell receptor beta chains from a single sample sequenced in a study of T-cell memory formation after mild COVID-19. TCRdb ran MiXCR on the 5' RACE reads and lists one entry per CDR3 protein. Seen here are 470,000 or so distinct CDR3 sequences, 20% observed once, and the top ten hold approximately 8.1%. Sequencing was done on a sample of PBMCs or a T cell subset sorted from them (not recorded which). The source of these receptors is an adult woman who had mild COVID-19 (a few samples of this study predate the infection). Cell type and time point are not known.

This clonotype was counted ten times or more. The CDR3 bases are TGTGCCAGCAGCTCCGCGGGGAGAGGTGGTCTATATGAGCAGTTCTTC. It specifies CASSSAGRGGLYEQFF. This sequence joins TRBV11-1 and TRBJ2-1; TRBD2 might be the D (6 bases). The ends were cut back, 4 bases at V and 8 bases at J, with 21 bases in the middle. The CDR3 is made up of 16 amino acids. Germline lookup yields CDR1 SGHAT and CDR2 FQDESV (reference sequence).

This clonotype showed up just a few times. The rearrangement uses TRBV24-1 and TRBJ2-1, with D possibly TRBD1 on 7 matching bases. CDR3 length: 15 residues. Per germline, CDR1 KGHDR and CDR2 SFDVKD. Trimming left V 4 bases short and J 10 bases short, with 19 bases between. The CDR3 DNA reads TGTGCCACCAGTGACCGACTAGGACCGGGACAGGAGCAGTTCTTC. This gives the protein CATSDRLGPGQEQFF.

The CDR3 region has the DNA TGTGCCAGCAGCCGGAGCGGGGGGGCCAGAGATACGCAGTATTTT. It translates to CASSRSGGARDTQYF. The chain joins TRBV14 to TRBJ2-3; 10 positions agree with TRBD2. The CDR3 runs to 15 residues. Germline V gene sequence: CDR1 SGHDN, CDR2 FVKESK. After removal of 4 bases from V and 5 bases from J, the junction contained 6 bases not matched to a gene.

This clonotype was seen a few times. The chain is built from TRBV7-8 and TRBJ2-5, with a weak D call TRBD2 (5 bases). This CDR3 is 14 amino acids long. The V gene lost 7 bases and the J gene lost 4 bases, with 16 bases spanning the gap. CDR1 SGHVS and CDR2 FQNEAQ come from the germline V gene. The chain's CDR3 is CASNDGVGAETQYF. The CDR3, as DNA: TGTGCCAGCAACGATGGTGTGGGAGCAGAGACCCAGTACTTC.

The chain combines TRBV20-1 with TRBJ2-1, with D possibly being TRBD2 (6 bases). This CDR3 region has 12 residues. CDR1 and CDR2 from the germline V gene are DFQATT and SNEGSKA (reference sequence). V dropped 7 bases and J dropped 12 bases, with 19 bases sitting between them. The CDR3 is CSGLFLAVRQFF. CDR3 bases: TGCAGTGGGCTTTTCTTAGCGGTTAGGCAGTTCTTC.

The chain recombines TRBV6-2 or TRBV6-3 with TRBJ2-7; 8 nucleotides match TRBD2. Germline V gene sequence: CDR1 MNHEY, CDR2 SVGEGT. V lost 3 bases to trimming and J lost 7 bases; unmatched junction nucleotides: 14. The CDR3 runs to 16 residues. In DNA, the CDR3 is TGTGCCAGCAGTTATTTCGGACGGGAGGGACTTATAGAGCAGTACTTC. This encodes CASSYFGREGLIEQYF.

This clonotype was picked up a small number of times. The rearrangement uses TRBV29-1 and TRBJ2-7, with 8 nucleotides matching TRBD1. V gave up 5 bases and J gave up 0 bases; unmatched junction bases: 6. CDR1 SQVTM and CDR2 ANQGSEA come from the germline V gene. This CDR3 has 14 residues. This CDR3 reads CSVLGGQASYEQYF. As DNA, the CDR3 is TGCAGCGTTCTTGGGGGACAGGCCTCCTACGAGCAGTACTTC.

This clonotype has just a few counts. This chain connects TRBV6-5 to TRBJ2-7, with 7 nucleotides matching TRBD1. CDR1 and CDR2 (germline): MNHEY, SVGAGI. This CDR3 has 14 amino acids. The CDR3 loop is CAVGAHRQGYEQYF. The CDR3 bases are TGTGCTGTAGGGGCCCACCGACAGGGCTACGAGCAGTACTTC.

This clonotype was recorded at least ten times. The chain has TRBV12-3 or TRBV12-4 and TRBJ1-6; the D is unclear. The ends were cut back, 0 bases at V and 9 bases at J, with 12 bases in the middle. This CDR3 is 15 amino acids long. The CDR3 DNA reads as TGTGCCAGCAGTTTAGCGCATCGGTCTGTTTCACCCCTCCACTTT. Translation gives CASSLAHRSVSPLHF.

Only a few counts were recorded for this clonotype. The chain is built from TRBV24-1 and TRBJ2-3; no clear D. Germline CDR1 is KGHDR and CDR2 is SFDVKD. Trimming removed 4 bases at V and 8 bases at J, with 15 bases between. The CDR3 has 14 amino acids. The DNA for the CDR3 is TGTGCCACCAGTGACCCGACACTATTATCTACGCAGTATTTT. Its protein product is CATSDPTLLSTQYF.

This clonotype was seen more than once but under ten times. The genes are TRBV5-1 and TRBJ2-6; D might be TRBD1 (6 bases). Germline lookup yields CDR1 SGHRS and CDR2 YFSETQ. Deletions cut 5 bases from V and 0 bases from J, with 15 bases between. CDR3 size: 17 residues. The CDR3 loop is CASSRGQTISGANVLTF. DNA for the CDR3: TGCGCCAGCAGTCGTGGACAGACCATCTCTGGGGCCAACGTCCTGACTTTC.

This clonotype showed up just a few times. One end of the junction is discordant with germline, which a read error may explain. The rearrangement links TRBV2 to TRBJ1-1; TRBD1 is a possible D gene (5 bases). CDR1 and CDR2 from the germline V gene are SNHLY and FYNNEI. The CDR3 covers 14 residues. This chain's CDR3 is CASRIFAGNIEAFF. The CDR3 DNA reads TGTGCCAGCAGGATCTTCGCAGGGAACATTGAAGCTTTCTTT. The variable domain in full, with the rest retrieved from reference TRBV2 and TRBJ1-1, is EPEVTQTPSHQVTQMGQEVILRCVPISNHLYFYWYRQILGQKVEFLVSFYNNEISEKSEIFDDQFSVERPDGSNFTLKIRSTKLEDSAMYFCASRIFAGNIEAFFGQGTRLTVV.

The V gene is TRBV9, the J gene TRBJ2-3, with TRBD2 matching 12 bases. V lost 2 bases, J lost 4 bases, and 5 bases stayed unmatched. Germline V gene sequence: CDR1 SGDLS, CDR2 YYNGEE. This CDR3 spans 16 amino acids. The CDR3 protein is CASSVVLAGGSDTQYF. The CDR3 nucleotides are TGTGCCAGCAGCGTCGTCCTAGCGGGAGGGTCAGATACGCAGTATTTT.

The chain couples TRBV5-1 to TRBJ1-2; D possibly corresponds to TRBD1 (6 bases). Trimming removed 0 bases from V and 2 bases from J, with 11 bases in between. Germline-derived CDR1 and CDR2 are SGHRS and YFSETQ. CDR3 length equals 15 residues. In nucleotides, the CDR3 is TGCGCCAGCAGCTTGGAGACAGGCGCGAACTATGGCTACACCTTC. Translated: CASSLETGANYGYTF.

This clonotype was counted a few times. The chain is built from TRBV3-1 and TRBJ1-1; a possible D gene is TRBD1 (5 bases). The CDR3 totals 15 residues. Per the germline V gene, CDR1 is LGHDT and CDR2 is YNNKEL (reference sequence). With 0 bases removed from V and 5 bases from J, the gap between germline ends came to 13 bases. CDR3 loop: CASSQDVLAGTEAFF. The CDR3 bases are TGTGCCAGCAGCCAAGATGTTCTCGCAGGGACTGAAGCTTTCTTT. Full variable domain (remainder filled in from reference TRBV3-1 and TRBJ1-1): DTAVSQTPKYLVTQMGNDKSIKCEQNLGHDTMYWYKQDSKKFLKIMFSYNNKELIINETVPNRFSPKSPDKAHLNLHINSLELGDSAVYFCASSQDVLAGTEAFFGQGTRLTVV.

The chain links TRBV20-1 to TRBJ2-7; 9 bases map to TRBD1. The CDR3 consists of 14 residues. V lost 6 bases, J lost 3 bases, and 9 bases stayed unmatched. The germline V gene has CDR1 DFQATT and CDR2 SNEGSKA (reference sequence). CDR3 loop: CSAMGQGTFYEQYF. The CDR3 DNA reads as TGCAGTGCAATGGGACAGGGAACTTTCTACGAGCAGTACTTC.

This clonotype has only a few counts. J is TRBJ1-5 and V is TRBV20-1, with D possibly TRBD1 on 6 matching bases. The V end lost 5 bases, the J end lost 0 bases, and 14 bases lay between the germline ends. Germline lookup yields CDR1 DFQATT and CDR2 SNEGSKA (reference sequence). The CDR3 is 15 residues long. CDR3 bases: TGCAGTGCTGGGGGAGGGGGAACTAGCAATCAGCCCCAGCATTTT. It specifies CSAGGGGTSNQPQHF.

The chain combines TRBV6-1 with TRBJ1-2; D is perhaps TRBD1 (5 bases). The CDR3 totals 13 residues. Germline CDR1 and CDR2: MNHNS and SASEGT. V was trimmed by 1 base and J by 5 bases, leaving 8 bases between them. This chain's CDR3 is CASSEDTGYGYTF. The CDR3 coding sequence is TGTGCCAGCAGTGAAGATACAGGATATGGCTACACCTTC.

In this sample, this clonotype turned up once. The V call is TRBV29-1, the J call TRBJ1-2; TRBD1 matches at 7 bases. V gave up 7 bases and J gave up 5 bases; unmatched junction bases: 10. Germline V gene data show CDR1 as SQVTM and CDR2 as ANQGSEA. This CDR3 has 13 amino acids. CDR3 coding DNA: TGCAGCGGGGGACAGACAAATAGTTATGGCTACACCTTC. Residues: CSGGQTNSYGYTF.

Only a few counts were recorded for this clonotype. V usage is TRBV6-2 or TRBV6-3 and J usage is TRBJ2-5; D gene uncertain. Germline V CDR1 and CDR2: MNHEY, SVGEGT. CDR3 size: 14 residues. Trimming stripped 0 bases from V and 2 bases from J, with 7 bases between. The CDR3 coding sequence is TGTGCCAGCAGTTACTCGCTACTACAAGAGACCCAGTACTTC. This sequence encodes CASSYSLLQETQYF.

V is TRBV3-1 and J is TRBJ1-2; the match to TRBD1 covers 10 bases. CDR1 and CDR2 (germline): LGHDT, YNNKEL (reference sequence). V shed 4 bases, J shed 7 bases, and the junction held 12 bases outside the gene matches. The CDR3 spans 16 residues. The CDR3 DNA is TGTGCCAGCAGCCCAAGCGGGGGACAGGGGAGACGTGGCTACACCTTC. Translating it yields CASSPSGGQGRRGYTF. Full variable domain (missing parts from reference TRBV3-1 and TRBJ1-2): DTAVSQTPKYLVTQMGNDKSIKCEQNLGHDTMYWYKQDSKKFLKIMFSYNNKELIINETVPNRFSPKSPDKAHLNLHINSLELGDSAVYFCASSPSGGQGRRGYTFGSGTRLTVV.

This clonotype was observed a few times. The CDR3 DNA sequence: TGCGCCAGCAGCCACTATACCGGGACTAGCGGAGATGAGCAGTTCTTC. Encoded protein: CASSHYTGTSGDEQFF. The chain couples TRBV4-3 to TRBJ2-1; TRBD2 aligns across 11 bases. The CDR3 spans 16 residues. The V gene's germline CDR1 is LGHNA and CDR2 YSLEER. Losses at the gene ends were 3 bases for V and 8 bases for J; bases not matched to a gene: 9.

Written as DNA, the CDR3 is TGTGCCAGCAGTTTCGTGGGCGCTGGGGCCAACGTCCTGACTTTC. It encodes CASSFVGAGANVLTF. The gene calls are TRBV12-3 or TRBV12-4 and TRBJ2-6; D gene uncertain. The length of the CDR3 is 15 residues. Trimming cost V 3 bases and J 2 bases, with 8 bases left between them.

The J gene is TRBJ2-7, the V gene TRBV5-1; weak D call: TRBD1 (6 bases). V was cut by 2 bases and J by 3 bases, with 15 bases left in between. CDR1 is SGHRS, CDR2 YFSETQ, per germline. The CDR3 loop spans 15 amino acids. This CDR3 reads CASSFLTGDNYEQYF. DNA for the CDR3: TGCGCCAGCAGCTTCCTGACAGGCGACAACTACGAGCAGTACTTC.

The chain joins TRBV12-3 or TRBV12-4 to TRBJ2-1; the D gene could be TRBD1 or TRBD2 (5 bases each). V lost 6 bases and J lost 11, with 23 bases in between. The CDR3 is made up of 15 amino acids. For the CDR3, the DNA is TGTGCCAGCAGCATCGGGACCACATCTACCAGGAAGCAGTTCTTC. Amino acids: CASSIGTTSTRKQFF.

This clonotype appeared a few times. The genes are TRBV18 and TRBJ2-5, with TRBD2 identical over 8 bases. This CDR3 region has 12 residues. Trimming removed 2 bases from V and 14 bases from J; junction bases left unmatched: 7. CDR1 KGHSH and CDR2 LQKENI come from the germline V gene. The CDR3 here is CASSPDSGNVYF. The CDR3 nucleotides are TGTGCCAGCTCACCAGATAGCGGGAACGTTTACTTC. Using reference TRBV18 and TRBJ2-5 for the parts outside the CDR3, the full variable domain is NAGVMQNPRHLVRRRGQEARLRCSPMKGHSHVYWYRQLPEEGLKFMVYLQKENIIDESGMPKERFSAEFPKEGPSILRIQQVVRGDSAAYFCASSPDSGNVYFGPGTRLLVL.

This clonotype was counted many times. The chain is built from TRBV7-2 and TRBJ2-1; TRBD2 matches 12 bases. V lost 4 bases, J lost 9 bases, and 1 base stayed unmatched. Germline CDR1 reads SGHTA; CDR2 reads FQGNSA. The CDR3 is 13 amino acids. CDR3 protein: CASSSSGRGEQFF. The CDR3, as DNA: TGTGCCAGCAGCTCTAGCGGGAGGGGTGAGCAGTTCTTC.

V and J are TRBV2 and TRBJ2-7, with TRBD1 identical over 9 bases. Germline V lookup: CDR1 SNHLY, CDR2 FYNNEI. The trim removed 2 bases at V and 4 bases at J, leaving 6 bases unmatched. This CDR3 is built from 15 residues. The CDR3 region is CASSEIRDRVYEQYF. CDR3 DNA: TGTGCCAGCAGTGAAATACGGGACAGGGTTTACGAGCAGTACTTC.

The gene calls are TRBV20-1 and TRBJ2-3; unclear D gene. The germline CDR1 and CDR2 sequences are DFQATT and SNEGSKA (reference sequence). This CDR3 is 14 amino acids long. V was shortened by 6 bases and J by 1 base, with 14 bases between the two germline ends. Here the CDR3 reads CSATRPSGTDTQYF. The DNA for the CDR3 is TGCAGTGCCACCCGGCCGTCCGGCACAGATACGCAGTATTTT.

This clonotype was observed a few times. This chain connects TRBV6-5 to TRBJ2-2, with TRBD2 matching over 9 bases. V shed 7 bases and J 2 bases; nucleotides not matched to a gene: 11. This CDR3 is 17 amino acids long. CDR1 is MNHEY and CDR2 is SVGAGI in the germline V gene. The CDR3 DNA sequence: TGTGCCAGCAAGAGGTGGTTTAGCGGGGGAAACACCGGGGAGCTGTTTTTT. Translated, it gives CASKRWFSGGNTGELFF.

This chain joins TRBV15 and TRBJ2-2; D is unclear. Trimming removed 6 bases at V and 6 bases at J, with 8 bases between. The CDR3 totals 12 residues. From germline, CDR1 is LNHNV and CDR2 YYDKDF (reference sequence). In DNA form, the CDR3 reads TGTGCCACCAGGTTCCCCCCCGGGGAGCTGTTTTTT. This codes for CATRFPPGELFF.